A selection of T cell receptor beta chains follows, all from one sample in a study of OX40 agonist ivuxolimab in advanced cancers. Generated by immunoSEQ multiplex PCR, the TCRdb table keeps only in-frame clones and is missing some. Of 50,000 to 85,000 clones detected, roughly nine tenths appear once; the ten largest clones hold 2% to 2.5%. Sequencing was performed on CD4+ or CD8+ T cells sorted from blood, taken in a trial of the OX40 agonist ivuxolimab. Receptors were obtained from an adult with an advanced solid tumor such as melanoma, head and neck, liver or kidney cancer. Both conserved end residues are part of each CDR3. A D gene is named only where the DNA matches it firmly. Clone size is given for some rows only: seen once, a few or many times, or a class if the clone is expanded.

cdr3_aa | cdr3_nt | d_call | v_call | clone_size | j_call
CASSPQGRTAQETQYF | TGTGCCAGCAGCCCCCAAGGGCGAACAGCGCAAGAGACCCAGTACTTC | NA | TRBV28 | NA | TRBJ2-5
CASSLRQSSYEQYF | TGTGCCAGCAGCTTGCGGCAGAGTTCCTACGAGCAGTACTTC | NA | TRBV5-5 | NA | TRBJ2-7
CAIGRTGNTGELFF | TGTGCCATCGGGAGGACAGGGAACACCGGGGAGCTGTTTTTT | NA | TRBV10-3 | NA | TRBJ2-2
CASSLLGQETQYF | TGTGCCAGCAGCTTACTTGGTCAAGAGACCCAGTACTTC | NA | TRBV7-3 | once | TRBJ2-5
CASSSLGGGTEAFF | TGTGCCAGCAGCTCCTTAGGGGGGGGCACTGAAGCTTTCTTT | NA | TRBV7-2 | once | TRBJ1-1
CASRESRQGGTEAFF | TGTGCCAGCAGGGAGTCTCGACAGGGGGGCACTGAAGCTTTCTTT | TRBD1 | TRBV6-1 | NA | TRBJ1-1
CATLGTDTQYF | TGTGCCACCCTAGGGACAGATACGCAGTATTTT | NA | TRBV10-3 | NA | TRBJ2-3
CASSQGQVNTDTQYF | TGTGCCAGCAGCCAGGGACAGGTTAACACAGATACGCAGTATTTT | TRBD1 | TRBV5-4 | NA | TRBJ2-3
CASSFSFGTAYEQYF | TGTGCCAGCAGTTTTTCCTTCGGGACAGCCTACGAGCAGTACTTC | TRBD1 | TRBV28 | NA | TRBJ2-7
CASSRDRNTGELFF | TGTGCCAGCTCACGGGACAGAAACACCGGGGAGCTGTTTTTT | TRBD1 | TRBV18 | NA | TRBJ2-2
CASSPGTVYEQYF | TGTGCCAGCAGTCCCGGGACAGTCTACGAGCAGTACTTC | TRBD1 | TRBV28 | NA | TRBJ2-7
CASRGLSGQETQYF | TGTGCCAGCAGAGGCCTCAGCGGGCAAGAGACCCAGTACTTC | NA | TRBV11-2 | NA | TRBJ2-5
CASSSGKGTDTQYF | TGTGCCAGCAGTTCAGGGAAAGGAACAGATACGCAGTATTTT | NA | TRBV28 | NA | TRBJ2-3
CASSGVYSGELFF | TGTGCCAGCAGTGGGGTTTATTCCGGGGAGCTGTTTTTT | NA | TRBV6-1 | NA | TRBJ2-2
CASSSSGGRYNEQFF | TGTGCCAGCAGCTCTAGCGGGGGGAGGTACAATGAGCAGTTCTTC | TRBD2 | TRBV6-6 | NA | TRBJ2-1
CASKRTDNQPQHF | TGCGCCAGCAAAAGGACAGACAATCAGCCCCAGCATTTT | NA | TRBV10-2 | NA | TRBJ1-5
CASSLGQTNTEAFF | TGCGCCAGCAGCTTGGGGCAGACGAACACTGAAGCTTTCTTT | NA | TRBV5-1 | NA | TRBJ1-1
CASSSGTATSGANVLTF | TGCGCCAGCAGCTCGGGGACAGCTACCTCTGGGGCCAACGTCCTGACTTTC | TRBD1 | TRBV5-1 | NA | TRBJ2-6
CASSLAGDSLYGYTF | TGTGCCAGCAGCTTGGCCGGGGACAGTCTCTATGGCTACACCTTC | TRBD1 | TRBV5-5 | NA | TRBJ1-2
CASEYTNAYSGRAPIQYF | TGTGCCAGTGAATATACTAATGCGTATAGCGGGAGGGCCCCCATTCAGTACTTC | TRBD2 | TRBV28 | few | TRBJ2-4
CASSYLIGQVAGELFF | TGTGCCAGCAGTTACTTGATTGGGCAGGTTGCCGGGGAGCTGTTTTTT | NA | TRBV6-5 | NA | TRBJ2-2
CASSLSPGLAEETQYF | TGTGCCAGCAGTTTATCACCGGGACTAGCGGAAGAGACCCAGTACTTC | TRBD2 | TRBV28 | NA | TRBJ2-5
CASSYSSGRANEQFF | TGTGCCAGCAGTTACTCTAGCGGGAGGGCTAATGAGCAGTTCTTC | TRBD2 | TRBV6-6 | NA | TRBJ2-1
CASSYGWKGTEAFF | TGTGCCAGCAGTTACGGTTGGAAGGGCACTGAAGCTTTCTTT | NA | TRBV6-5 | NA | TRBJ1-1
CSVIRTGTSGSGELFF | TGCAGCGTTATCCGGACCGGGACTAGCGGGAGCGGGGAGCTGTTTTTT | TRBD2 | TRBV29-1 | NA | TRBJ2-2
CAGSDSGTAYEQYF | TGTGCCGGCAGCGACTCCGGGACAGCCTACGAGCAGTACTTC | TRBD1 | TRBV11-1 | NA | TRBJ2-7
CASSLPGTDVSGNTIYF | TGTGCCAGCAGCTTACCCGGGACAGACGTCTCTGGAAACACCATATATTTT | TRBD1 | TRBV5-6 | NA | TRBJ1-3
CASSRGDRSYEQYF | TGTGCCAGCTCACGCGGGGACCGCTCCTACGAGCAGTACTTC | NA | TRBV18 | NA | TRBJ2-7
CASGAGQSYEQYF | TGTGCCAGCGGGGCAGGACAGTCCTACGAGCAGTACTTC | NA | TRBV27 | once | TRBJ2-7
CASSQDSRPIYGYTF | TGTGCCAGCAGCCAAGATTCTAGACCGATCTATGGCTACACCTTC | NA | TRBV4-2 | NA | TRBJ1-2
CASTGRLNQPQHF | TGTGCCAGTACAGGCCGACTCAATCAGCCCCAGCATTTT | NA | TRBV19 | NA | TRBJ1-5
CASSQTYTGGSSYEQYF | TGTGCCAGCAGCCAGACATATACAGGGGGAAGCTCCTACGAGCAGTACTTC | TRBD1 | TRBV14 | NA | TRBJ2-7
CASSSSYSGANVLTF | TGTGCCAGCAGTTCAAGTTACTCTGGGGCCAACGTCCTGACTTTC | NA | TRBV28 | NA | TRBJ2-6
CASSPKPGHTGELFF | TGTGCCAGCAGCCCGAAACCCGGTCACACCGGGGAGCTGTTTTTT | NA | TRBV7-8 | NA | TRBJ2-2
CASSPGDRSYTEAFF | TGCGCCAGCAGCCCGGGGGACAGGTCCTACACTGAAGCTTTCTTT | TRBD1 | TRBV5-1 | NA | TRBJ1-1
CASSVFGGVNNEQFF | TGTGCCAGCAGCGTATTCGGGGGAGTCAACAATGAGCAGTTCTTC | NA | TRBV9 | once | TRBJ2-1
CSFSRDRSSGEQYF | TGCAGCTTTTCCCGGGACAGGAGTTCCGGCGAGCAGTACTTC | TRBD1 | TRBV29-1 | NA | TRBJ2-7
CASSVTGGVVNTEAFF | TGTGCCAGCAGTGTGACAGGGGGCGTCGTGAACACTGAAGCTTTCTTT | TRBD1 | TRBV2 | NA | TRBJ1-1
CASSLGEHYEQYF | TGTGCCAGCAGCTTAGGAGAGCACTACGAGCAGTACTTC | NA | TRBV7-2 | NA | TRBJ2-7
CASSLAREPLGEQFF | TGTGCCAGCAGCCTCGCCCGGGAACCCTTGGGTGAGCAGTTCTTC | NA | TRBV7-6 | NA | TRBJ2-1
CASSPKRQGYAEGLFF | TGCGCCAGCAGCCCGAAGAGACAGGGCTACGCGGAGGGACTGTTTTTT | TRBD1 | TRBV5-1 | NA | TRBJ1-4